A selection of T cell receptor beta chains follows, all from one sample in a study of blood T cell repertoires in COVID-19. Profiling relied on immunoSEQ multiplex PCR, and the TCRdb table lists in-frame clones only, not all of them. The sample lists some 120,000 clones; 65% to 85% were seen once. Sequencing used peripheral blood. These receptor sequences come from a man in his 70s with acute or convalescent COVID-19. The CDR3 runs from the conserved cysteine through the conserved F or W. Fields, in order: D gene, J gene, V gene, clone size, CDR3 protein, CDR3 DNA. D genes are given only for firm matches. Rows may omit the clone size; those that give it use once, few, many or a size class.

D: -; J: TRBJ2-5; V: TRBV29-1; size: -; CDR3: CSVKGTGSGTETQYF; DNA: TGCAGCGTGAAGGGAACAGGGAGCGGAACGGAGACCCAGTACTTC
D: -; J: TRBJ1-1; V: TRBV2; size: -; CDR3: CASSFQGLMNTEAFF; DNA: TGTGCCAGCAGTTTTCAGGGACTCATGAACACTGAAGCTTTCTTT
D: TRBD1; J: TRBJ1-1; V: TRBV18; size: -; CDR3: CASSLRRTGPSTEAFF; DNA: TGTGCCAGCTCACTACGAAGGACAGGCCCGAGTACTGAAGCTTTCTTT
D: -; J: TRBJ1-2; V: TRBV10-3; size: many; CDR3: CAISESGGYYGYTF; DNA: TGTGCCATCAGTGAGTCCGGGGGATATTATGGCTACACCTTC
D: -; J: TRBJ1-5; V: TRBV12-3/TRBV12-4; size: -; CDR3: CASSSRLGGPQHF; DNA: TGTGCCAGCAGCTCAAGGCTGGGGGGGCCCCAGCATTTT
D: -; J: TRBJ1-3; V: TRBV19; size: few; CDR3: CASTLGGSSSGNTIYF; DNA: TGTGCCAGTACCTTGGGCGGGAGTAGCTCTGGAAACACCATATATTTT
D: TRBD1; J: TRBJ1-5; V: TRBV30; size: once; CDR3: CAWSIQGAQNQPQHF; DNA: TGTGCCTGGAGTATACAGGGGGCGCAGAATCAGCCCCAGCATTTT
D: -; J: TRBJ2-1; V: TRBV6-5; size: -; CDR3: CASSYGTLNNEQFF; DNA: TGTGCCAGCAGTTACGGGACACTCAACAATGAGCAGTTCTTC
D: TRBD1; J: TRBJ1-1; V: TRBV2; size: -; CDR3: CASRQGATPEAFF; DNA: TGTGCCAGCAGACAGGGGGCAACCCCTGAAGCTTTCTTT
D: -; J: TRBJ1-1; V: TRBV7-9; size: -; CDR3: CASSLTGLNTEAFF; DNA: TGTGCCAGCAGCTTAACGGGGTTGAACACTGAAGCTTTCTTT
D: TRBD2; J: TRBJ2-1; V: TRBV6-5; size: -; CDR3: CASSYSKYGGENEQFF; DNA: TGTGCCAGCAGTTACTCGAAGTACGGGGGGGAAAATGAGCAGTTCTTC
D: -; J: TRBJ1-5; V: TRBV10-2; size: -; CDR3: CASSPYLTNSNQPQHF; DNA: TGCGCCAGCAGTCCCTATTTAACTAATAGCAATCAGCCCCAGCATTTT
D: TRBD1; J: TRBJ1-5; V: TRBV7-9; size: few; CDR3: CASSSGTGLQPQHF; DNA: TGTGCCAGCAGCTCAGGGACAGGCCTACAGCCCCAGCATTTT
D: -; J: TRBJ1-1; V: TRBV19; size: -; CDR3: CASSPRGGGAFF; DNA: TGTGCCAGTAGTCCCCGGGGAGGGGGAGCTTTCTTT
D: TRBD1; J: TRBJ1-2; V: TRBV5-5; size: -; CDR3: CASSQETGILQGYTF; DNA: TGTGCCAGCAGCCAAGAGACAGGGATATTGCAAGGCTACACCTTC
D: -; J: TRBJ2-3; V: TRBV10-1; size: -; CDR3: CASSETQSGTQYF; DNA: TGCGCCAGCAGTGAGACACAGTCAGGGACGCAGTATTTT
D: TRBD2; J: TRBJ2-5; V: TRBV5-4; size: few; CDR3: CASSRGVGGGAPETQYF; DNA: TGTGCCAGCAGCCGAGGTGTCGGCGGGGGGGCCCCAGAGACCCAGTACTTC
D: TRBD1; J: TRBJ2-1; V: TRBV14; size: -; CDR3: CASSHSGQSYFNEQFF; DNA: TGTGCCAGCAGCCACTCGGGACAGAGTTACTTCAATGAGCAGTTCTTC
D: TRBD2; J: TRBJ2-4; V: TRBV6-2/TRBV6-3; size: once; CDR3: CASSSYQRGAEYF; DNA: TGTGCCAGCAGTTCTTATCAGCGGGGGGCAGAGTACTTC
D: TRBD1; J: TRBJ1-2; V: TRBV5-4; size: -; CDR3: CASSLGNRGEGYTF; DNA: TGTGCCAGCAGCTTGGGGAACAGGGGAGAGGGCTACACCTTC
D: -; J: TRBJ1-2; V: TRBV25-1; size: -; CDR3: CASSPRWGQWANYGYTF; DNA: TGTGCCAGCAGTCCTCGATGGGGCCAGTGGGCGAACTATGGCTACACCTTC
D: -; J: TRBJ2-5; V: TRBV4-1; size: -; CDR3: CASSQGLTPLQETQYF; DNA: TGCGCCAGCAGCCAAGGCCTCACTCCCCTTCAAGAGACCCAGTACTTC
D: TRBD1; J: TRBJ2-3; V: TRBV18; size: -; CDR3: CASSPRTGGTDTQYF; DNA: TGTGCCAGCTCACCGCGAACAGGGGGCACAGATACGCAGTATTTT
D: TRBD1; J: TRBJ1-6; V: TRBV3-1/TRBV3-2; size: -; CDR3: CASSLRQGNSPLHF; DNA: TGTGCCAGCAGCTTACGACAGGGGAATTCACCCCTCCACTTT
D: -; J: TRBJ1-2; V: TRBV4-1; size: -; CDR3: CASSPQVTNYGYTF; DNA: TGCGCCAGCAGCCCTCAGGTAACTAACTATGGCTACACCTTC
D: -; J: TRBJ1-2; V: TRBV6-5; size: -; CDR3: CASRGTGGYTF; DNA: TGTGCCAGCAGGGGGACTGGTGGCTACACCTTC
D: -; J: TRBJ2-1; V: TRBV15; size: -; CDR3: CATSTRSGPNEQFF; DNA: TGTGCCACCAGCACTCGATCGGGTCCCAATGAGCAGTTCTTC
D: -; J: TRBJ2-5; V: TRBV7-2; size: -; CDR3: CASSADREETQYF; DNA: TGTGCCAGCAGCGCCGACCGGGAGGAGACCCAGTACTTC
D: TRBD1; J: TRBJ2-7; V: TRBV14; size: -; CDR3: CASSRGQGAPYEQYF; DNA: TGTGCCAGCAGCCGGGGCCAGGGGGCTCCCTACGAGCAGTACTTC
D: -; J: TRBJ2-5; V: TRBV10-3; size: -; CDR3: CAIRRVVQETQYF; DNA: TGTGCCATCAGGCGCGTGGTCCAAGAGACCCAGTACTTC
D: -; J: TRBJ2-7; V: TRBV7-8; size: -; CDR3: CASSWSGTSHEQYF; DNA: TGTGCCAGCAGCTGGTCCGGGACTTCTCACGAGCAGTACTTC
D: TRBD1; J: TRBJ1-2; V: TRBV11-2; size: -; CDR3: CASSLGQGAGYGYTF; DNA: TGTGCCAGCAGCTTAGGACAGGGGGCAGGCTATGGCTACACCTTC
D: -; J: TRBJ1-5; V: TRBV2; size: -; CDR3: CASTDSINQPQHF; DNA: TGTGCCAGCACAGACAGCATTAATCAGCCCCAGCATTTT
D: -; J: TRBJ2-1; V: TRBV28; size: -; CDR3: CASRPLRGRLDNEQFF; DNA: TGTGCCAGCAGGCCACTACGGGGAAGATTAGACAATGAGCAGTTCTTC
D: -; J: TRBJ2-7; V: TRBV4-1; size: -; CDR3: CASSQGRTPAYEQYF; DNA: TGCGCCAGCAGCCAAGGGAGAACCCCCGCCTACGAGCAGTACTTC
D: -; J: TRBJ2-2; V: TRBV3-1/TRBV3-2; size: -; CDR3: CASSQEARELFF; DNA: TGTGCCAGCAGCCAAGAAGCGCGGGAGCTGTTTTTT
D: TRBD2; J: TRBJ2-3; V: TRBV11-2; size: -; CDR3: CASSTGSLAGTNTDTQYF; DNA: TGTGCCAGCAGCACGGGAAGTTTAGCGGGGACGAACACAGATACGCAGTATTTT
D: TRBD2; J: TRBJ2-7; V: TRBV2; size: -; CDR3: CASSGGGGAAYEQYF; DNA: TGTGCCAGCAGTGGTGGCGGGGGGGCAGCCTACGAGCAGTACTTC
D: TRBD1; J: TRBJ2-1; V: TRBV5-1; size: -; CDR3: CASSMTGQGENNEQFF; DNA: TGCGCCAGCAGCATGACGGGACAGGGAGAGAACAATGAGCAGTTCTTC
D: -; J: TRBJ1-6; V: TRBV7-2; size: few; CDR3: CASSLATGFSPLHF; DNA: TGTGCCAGCAGCTTAGCAACAGGGTTTTCACCCCTCCACTTT
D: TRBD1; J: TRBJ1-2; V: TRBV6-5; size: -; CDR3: CANGQGGWYGYTF; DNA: TGTGCCAACGGACAGGGAGGATGGTATGGCTACACCTTC
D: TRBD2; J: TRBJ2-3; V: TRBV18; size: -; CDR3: CASSTVGGSDTQYF; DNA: TGTGCCAGCTCCACAGTGGGAGGGTCAGATACGCAGTATTTT
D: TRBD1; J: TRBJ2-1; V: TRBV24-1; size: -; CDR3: CATSDFATGTGDYNEQFF; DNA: TGTGCCACCAGTGATTTTGCCACTGGGACAGGCGATTACAATGAGCAGTTCTTC
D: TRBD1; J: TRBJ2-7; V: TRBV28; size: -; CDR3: CAIRDRGFYEQYF; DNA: TGTGCCATACGGGACAGGGGCTTTTACGAGCAGTACTTC
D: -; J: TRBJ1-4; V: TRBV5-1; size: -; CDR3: CASSLNGVREKLFF; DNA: TGCGCCAGCAGCTTGAACGGGGTGCGGGAAAAACTGTTTTTT
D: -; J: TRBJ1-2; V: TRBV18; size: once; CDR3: CASSPPLTRGDGYTF; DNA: TGTGCCAGCTCACCACCGCTAACACGGGGGGATGGCTACACCTTC
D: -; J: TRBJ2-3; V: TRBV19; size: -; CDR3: CASTDGEFPRDTQYF; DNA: TGTGCCAGTACCGACGGGGAGTTCCCGAGGGATACGCAGTATTTT
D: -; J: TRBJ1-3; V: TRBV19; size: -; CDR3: CASSRAASGNTIYF; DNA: TGTGCCAGTAGTAGGGCAGCCTCTGGAAACACCATATATTTT